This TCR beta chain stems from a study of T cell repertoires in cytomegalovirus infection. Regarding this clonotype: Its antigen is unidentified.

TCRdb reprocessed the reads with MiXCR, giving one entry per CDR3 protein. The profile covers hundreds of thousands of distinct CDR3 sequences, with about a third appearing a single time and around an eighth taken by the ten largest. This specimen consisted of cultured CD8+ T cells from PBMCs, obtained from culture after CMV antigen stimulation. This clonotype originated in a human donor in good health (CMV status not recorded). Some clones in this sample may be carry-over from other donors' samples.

In DNA, the CDR3 is TGTGCCAGCAGTTTAAGTCAGGGGGGACAAAAACTGTTTTTT. Its translation is CASSLSQGGQKLFF. J is TRBJ1-4 and V is TRBV27; 7 bases are shared with TRBD1. Trimming cost V 2 bases and J 9 bases; bases outside gene matches: 6. CDR1 MNHEY and CDR2 SMNVEV come from the germline V gene (reference sequence). The length of the CDR3 is 14 residues.